These 3 T cell receptor beta chains originate from one sample sequenced in a study of neurological immune-mediated disorders. TCRdb ran MiXCR on the 5' RACE reads and lists one entry per CDR3 protein. The table lists around 29,000 distinct CDR3 sequences, around an eighth of them singletons. The specimen sequenced was PBMCs. The receptors were sampled from a woman aged 60-75 years in good health.

This clonotype was counted ten times or more. This rearrangement joins TRBV7-2 to TRBJ2-5; D not resolved. CDR1 is SGHTA and CDR2 is FQGNSA in the germline V gene. The CDR3 loop spans 15 amino acids. V shed 5 bases and J shed 5 bases, with 18 bases lying between them. CDR3 sequence (DNA): TGTGCCAGCAGCACGCACTCCGTCCAGTCGGAGACCCAGTACTTC. Its protein product is CASSTHSVQSETQYF.

Points on this clonotype: A much larger clone differs from this one at a single base, so this may be a read error. The chain links TRBV18 to TRBJ2-3, with D tentatively TRBD1 or TRBD2 (5 bases each). The CDR3 extends over 15 amino acids. From germline, CDR1 is KGHSH and CDR2 LQKENI. The CDR3 here is CASSPRQSSIDTQYF. CDR3 nucleotides: TGTGCCAGCTCACCACGACAGTCTAGCATAGATACGCAGTATTTT.

This clonotype has a count of ten or more. The rearrangement links TRBV6-5 to TRBJ1-6; D not certain. CDR1 is MNHEY, CDR2 SVGAGI, per germline. CDR3 length: 15 residues. Trimming cost V 0 bases and J 9 bases, with 12 bases left between them. CDR3 in DNA: TGTGCCAGCAGTTACTCAATTTTTCAGAGTTCACCCCTCCACTTT. Amino acid sequence: CASSYSIFQSSPLHF.